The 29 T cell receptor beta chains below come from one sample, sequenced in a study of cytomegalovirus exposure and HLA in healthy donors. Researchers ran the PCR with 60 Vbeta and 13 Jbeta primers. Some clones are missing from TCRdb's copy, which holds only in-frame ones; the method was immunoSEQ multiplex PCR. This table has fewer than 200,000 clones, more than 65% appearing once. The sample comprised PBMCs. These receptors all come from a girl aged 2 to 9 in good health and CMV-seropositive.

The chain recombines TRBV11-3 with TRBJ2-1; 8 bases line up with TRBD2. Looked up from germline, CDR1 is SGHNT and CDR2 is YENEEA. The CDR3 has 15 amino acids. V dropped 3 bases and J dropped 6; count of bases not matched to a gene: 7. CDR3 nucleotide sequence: TGTGCCAGCAGCTTCCGCAGCGGGAGCAGCAATGAGCAGTTCTTC. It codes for CASSFRSGSSNEQFF. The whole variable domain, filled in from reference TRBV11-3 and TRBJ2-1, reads EAGVVQSPRYKIIEKKQPVAFWCNPISGHNTLYWYLQNLGQGPELLIRYENEEAVDDSQLPKDRFSAERLKGVDSTLKIQPAELGDSAVYLCASSFRSGSSNEQFFGPGTRLTVL.

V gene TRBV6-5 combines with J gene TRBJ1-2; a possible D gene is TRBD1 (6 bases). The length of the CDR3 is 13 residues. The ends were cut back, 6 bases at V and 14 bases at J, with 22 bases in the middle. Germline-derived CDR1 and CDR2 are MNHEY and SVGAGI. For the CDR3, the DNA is TGTGCCAGCAGCCGCAAAAGACAGGCCGCTGGGACCTTC. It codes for CASSRKRQAAGTF.

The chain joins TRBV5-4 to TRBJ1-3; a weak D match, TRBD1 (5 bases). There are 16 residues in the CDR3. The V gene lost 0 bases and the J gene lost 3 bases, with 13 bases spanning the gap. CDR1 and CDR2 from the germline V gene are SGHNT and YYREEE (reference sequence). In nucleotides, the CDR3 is TGTGCCAGCAGCTTGGATGGTGGGGCGGTTGGAAACACCATATATTTT. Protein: CASSLDGGAVGNTIYF.

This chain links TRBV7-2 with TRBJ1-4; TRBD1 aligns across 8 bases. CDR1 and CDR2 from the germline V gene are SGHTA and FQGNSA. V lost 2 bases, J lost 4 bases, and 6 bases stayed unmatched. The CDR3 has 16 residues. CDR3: CASSLYRGNLNEKLFF. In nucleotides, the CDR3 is TGTGCCAGCAGCTTATACAGGGGGAACCTTAATGAAAAACTGTTTTTT. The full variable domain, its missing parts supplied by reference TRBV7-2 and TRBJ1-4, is GAGVSQSPSNKVTEKGKDVELRCDPISGHTALYWYRQSLGQGLEFLIYFQGNSAPDKSGLPSDRFSAERTGGSVSTLTIQRTQQEDSAVYLCASSLYRGNLNEKLFFGSGTQLSVL.

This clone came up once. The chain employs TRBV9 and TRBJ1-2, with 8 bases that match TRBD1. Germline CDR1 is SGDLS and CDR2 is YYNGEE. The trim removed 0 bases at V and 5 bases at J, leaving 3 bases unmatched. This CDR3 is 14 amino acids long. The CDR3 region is CASSVAGGKYGYTF. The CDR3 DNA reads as TGTGCCAGCAGCGTAGCAGGGGGCAAATATGGCTACACCTTC.

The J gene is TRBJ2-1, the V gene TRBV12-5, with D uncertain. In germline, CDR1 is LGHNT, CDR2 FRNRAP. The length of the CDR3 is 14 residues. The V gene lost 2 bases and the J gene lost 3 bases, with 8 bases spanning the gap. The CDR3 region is CASGLPSLYNEQFF. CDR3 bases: TGTGCTAGTGGTTTGCCGTCCCTCTACAATGAGCAGTTCTTC.

The CDR3 DNA is TGTGCATTACGGAGCGGGGGGGCGTGGACCCAGTACTTC. Translation gives CALRSGGAWTQYF. This chain links TRBV30 with TRBJ2-5, with 10 bases fitting TRBD2. Germline CDR1 GTSNPN, CDR2 SVGIG (reference sequence). The CDR3 has 13 amino acids. Full variable domain (remainder filled in from reference TRBV30 and TRBJ2-5): SQTIHQWPATLVQPVGSPLSLECTVEGTSNPNLYWYRQAAGRGLQLLFYSVGIGQISSEVPQNLSASRPQDRQFILSSKKLLLSDSGFYLCALRSGGAWTQYFGPGTRLLVL.

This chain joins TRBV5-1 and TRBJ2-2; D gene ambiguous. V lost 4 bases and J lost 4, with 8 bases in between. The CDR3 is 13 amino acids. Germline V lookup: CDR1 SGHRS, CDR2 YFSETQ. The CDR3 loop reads CASSADITGELFF. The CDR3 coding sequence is TGCGCCAGCAGCGCCGACATCACCGGGGAGCTGTTTTTT.

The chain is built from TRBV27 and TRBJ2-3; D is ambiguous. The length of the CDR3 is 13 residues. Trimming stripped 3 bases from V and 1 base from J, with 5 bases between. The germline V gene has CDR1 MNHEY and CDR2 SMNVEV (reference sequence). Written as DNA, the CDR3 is TGTGCCAGCAGTTTTCAGGGCACAGATACGCAGTATTTT. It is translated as CASSFQGTDTQYF.

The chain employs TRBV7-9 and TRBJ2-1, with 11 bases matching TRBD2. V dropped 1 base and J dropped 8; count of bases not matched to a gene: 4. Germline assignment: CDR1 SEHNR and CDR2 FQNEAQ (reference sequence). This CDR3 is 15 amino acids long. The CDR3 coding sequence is TGTGCCAGCAGCTTAGGACTAGCGGGAATTTATGAGCAGTTCTTC. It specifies CASSLGLAGIYEQFF.

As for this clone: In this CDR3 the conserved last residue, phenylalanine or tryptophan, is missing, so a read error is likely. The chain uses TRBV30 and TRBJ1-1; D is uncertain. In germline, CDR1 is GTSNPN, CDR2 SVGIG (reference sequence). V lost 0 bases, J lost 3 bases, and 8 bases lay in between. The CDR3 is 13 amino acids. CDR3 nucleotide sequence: TGTGCCTGGAGTGTGACACCCTACACTGAAGCTTTCCTA. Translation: CAWSVTPYTEAFL.

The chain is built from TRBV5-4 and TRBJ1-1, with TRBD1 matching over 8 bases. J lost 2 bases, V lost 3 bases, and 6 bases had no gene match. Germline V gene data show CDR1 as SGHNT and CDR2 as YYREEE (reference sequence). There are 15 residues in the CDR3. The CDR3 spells CASSSHDRGNTEAFF. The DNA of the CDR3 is TGTGCCAGCAGCTCTCATGACAGGGGAAACACTGAAGCTTTCTTT.

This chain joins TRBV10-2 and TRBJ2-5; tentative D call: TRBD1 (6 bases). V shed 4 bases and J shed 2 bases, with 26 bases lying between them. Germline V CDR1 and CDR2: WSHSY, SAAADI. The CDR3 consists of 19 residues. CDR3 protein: CASSAKAGQFISRQETQYF. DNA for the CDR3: TGCGCCAGCAGTGCGAAGGCCGGACAGTTCATCTCGCGACAAGAGACCCAGTACTTC.

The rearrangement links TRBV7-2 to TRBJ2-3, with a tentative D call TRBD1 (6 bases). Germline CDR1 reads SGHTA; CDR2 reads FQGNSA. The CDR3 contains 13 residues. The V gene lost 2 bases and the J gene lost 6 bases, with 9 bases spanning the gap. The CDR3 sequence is CASSLQGPDTQYF. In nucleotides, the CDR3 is TGTGCCAGCAGCTTACAGGGGCCTGATACGCAGTATTTT.

The CDR3, as DNA: TGTGCCAGCAGTGAAGCAGAGGGCTCCTCCTGGGGTAATTCACCCCTCCACTTT. Amino acid sequence: CASSEAEGSSWGNSPLHF. This chain joins TRBV6-1 and TRBJ1-6, with D hard to call. Per the germline V gene, CDR1 is MNHNS and CDR2 is SASEGT. The ends were cut back, 0 bases at V and 6 bases at J, with 18 bases in the middle. This CDR3 is 18 amino acids long.

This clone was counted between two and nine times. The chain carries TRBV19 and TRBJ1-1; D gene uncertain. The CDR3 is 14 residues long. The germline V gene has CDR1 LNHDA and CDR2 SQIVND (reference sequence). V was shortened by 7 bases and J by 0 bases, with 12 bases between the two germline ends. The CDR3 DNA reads TGTGCCAGTACCCTCTCTGGGCTGAACACTGAAGCTTTCTTT. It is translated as CASTLSGLNTEAFF.

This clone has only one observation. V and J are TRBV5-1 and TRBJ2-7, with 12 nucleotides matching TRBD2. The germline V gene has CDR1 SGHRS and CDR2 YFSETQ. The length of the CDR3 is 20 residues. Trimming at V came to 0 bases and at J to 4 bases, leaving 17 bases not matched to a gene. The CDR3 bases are TGCGCCAGCAGCTTGGGGGTTCTAGCGGGAGGGCCCTTCTCCTCTTACGAGCAGTACTTC. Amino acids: CASSLGVLAGGPFSSYEQYF.

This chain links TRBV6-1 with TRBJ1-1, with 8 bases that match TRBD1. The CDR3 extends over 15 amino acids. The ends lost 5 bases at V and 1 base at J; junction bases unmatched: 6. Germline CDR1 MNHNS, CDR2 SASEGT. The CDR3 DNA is TGTGCCAGCAGTCCTAGCGGGACAGGGAACACTGAAGCTTTCTTT. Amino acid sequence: CASSPSGTGNTEAFF.

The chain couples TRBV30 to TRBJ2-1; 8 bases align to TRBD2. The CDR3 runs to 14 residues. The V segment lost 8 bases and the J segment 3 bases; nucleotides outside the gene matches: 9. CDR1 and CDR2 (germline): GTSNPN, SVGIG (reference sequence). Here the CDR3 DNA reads TGTGCCCGGGAAACTAGCGGTTACTACAATGAGCAGTTCTTC. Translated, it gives CARETSGYYNEQFF.

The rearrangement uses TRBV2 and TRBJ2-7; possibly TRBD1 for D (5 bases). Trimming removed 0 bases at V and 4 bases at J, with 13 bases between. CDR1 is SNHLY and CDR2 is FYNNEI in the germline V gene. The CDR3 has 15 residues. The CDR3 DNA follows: TGTGCCAGCAGTGAAGCGTCAGGGCTTATTTACGAGCAGTACTTC. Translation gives CASSEASGLIYEQYF.

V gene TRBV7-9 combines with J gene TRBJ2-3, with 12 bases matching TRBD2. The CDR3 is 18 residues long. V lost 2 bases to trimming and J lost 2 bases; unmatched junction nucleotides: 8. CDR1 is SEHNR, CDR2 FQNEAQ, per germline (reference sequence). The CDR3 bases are TGTGCCAGCAGCTTAAATGGACTAGCGGGGAAGTTCACAGATACGCAGTATTTT. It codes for CASSLNGLAGKFTDTQYF. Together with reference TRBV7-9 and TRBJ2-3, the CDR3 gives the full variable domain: DTGVSQNPRHKITKRGQNVTFRCDPISEHNRLYWYRQTLGQGPEFLTYFQNEAQLEKSRLLSDRFSAERPKGSFSTLEIQRTEQGDSAMYLCASSLNGLAGKFTDTQYFGPGTRLTVL.

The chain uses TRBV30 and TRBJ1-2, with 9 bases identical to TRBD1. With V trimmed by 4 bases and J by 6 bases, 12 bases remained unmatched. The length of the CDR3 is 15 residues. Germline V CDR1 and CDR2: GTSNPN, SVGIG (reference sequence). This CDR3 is CAWTSLQGARHGYTF. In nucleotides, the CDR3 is TGTGCCTGGACATCCTTACAGGGGGCGCGTCATGGCTACACCTTC.

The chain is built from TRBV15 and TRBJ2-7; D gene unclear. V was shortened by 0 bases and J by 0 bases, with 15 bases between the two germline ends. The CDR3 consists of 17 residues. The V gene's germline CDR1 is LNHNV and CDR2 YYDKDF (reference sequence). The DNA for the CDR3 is TGTGCCACCAGCAGAGATTGGAGAGACTTCAGCTCCTACGAGCAGTACTTC. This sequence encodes CATSRDWRDFSSYEQYF.

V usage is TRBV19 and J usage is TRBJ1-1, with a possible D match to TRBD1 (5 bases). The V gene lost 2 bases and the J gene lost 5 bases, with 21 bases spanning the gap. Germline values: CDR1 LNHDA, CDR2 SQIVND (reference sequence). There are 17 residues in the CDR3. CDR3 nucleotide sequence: TGTGCCAGTAGTATACTTTCGGGGGGACGGTCAGGTACTGAAGCTTTCTTT. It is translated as CASSILSGGRSGTEAFF.

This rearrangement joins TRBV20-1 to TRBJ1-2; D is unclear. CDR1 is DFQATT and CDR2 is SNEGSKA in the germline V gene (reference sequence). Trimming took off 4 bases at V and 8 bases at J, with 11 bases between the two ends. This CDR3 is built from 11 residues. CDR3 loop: CSANRASGYTF. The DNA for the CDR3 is TGCAGTGCTAATCGAGCATCGGGCTACACCTTC.

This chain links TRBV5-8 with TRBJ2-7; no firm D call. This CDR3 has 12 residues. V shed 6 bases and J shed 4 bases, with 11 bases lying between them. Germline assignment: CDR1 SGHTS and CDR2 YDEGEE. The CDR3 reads CASTMVAYEQYF. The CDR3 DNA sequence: TGTGCCAGCACCATGGTTGCGTACGAGCAGTACTTC.

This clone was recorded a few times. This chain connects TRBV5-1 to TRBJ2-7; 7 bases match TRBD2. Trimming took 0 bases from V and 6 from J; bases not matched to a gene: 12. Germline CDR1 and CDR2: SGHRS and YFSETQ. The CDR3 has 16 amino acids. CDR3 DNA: TGCGCCAGCAGCTTGGAGGTACTAGCGCTATTCAGCGAGCAGTACTTC. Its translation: CASSLEVLALFSEQYF.

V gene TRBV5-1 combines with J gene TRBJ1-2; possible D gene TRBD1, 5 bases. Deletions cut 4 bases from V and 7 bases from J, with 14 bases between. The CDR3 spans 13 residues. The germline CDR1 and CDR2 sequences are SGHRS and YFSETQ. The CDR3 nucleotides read TGCGCCAGCAGCGCGGGACCGGGGACTGGCTACACCTTC. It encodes CASSAGPGTGYTF.

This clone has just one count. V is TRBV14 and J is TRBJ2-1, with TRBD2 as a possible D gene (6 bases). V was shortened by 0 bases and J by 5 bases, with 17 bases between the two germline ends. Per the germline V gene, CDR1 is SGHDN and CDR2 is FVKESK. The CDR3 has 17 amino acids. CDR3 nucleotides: TGTGCCAGCAGCCAAGAGAGCTGGGCGGGATTCGACAATGAGCAGTTCTTC. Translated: CASSQESWAGFDNEQFF.